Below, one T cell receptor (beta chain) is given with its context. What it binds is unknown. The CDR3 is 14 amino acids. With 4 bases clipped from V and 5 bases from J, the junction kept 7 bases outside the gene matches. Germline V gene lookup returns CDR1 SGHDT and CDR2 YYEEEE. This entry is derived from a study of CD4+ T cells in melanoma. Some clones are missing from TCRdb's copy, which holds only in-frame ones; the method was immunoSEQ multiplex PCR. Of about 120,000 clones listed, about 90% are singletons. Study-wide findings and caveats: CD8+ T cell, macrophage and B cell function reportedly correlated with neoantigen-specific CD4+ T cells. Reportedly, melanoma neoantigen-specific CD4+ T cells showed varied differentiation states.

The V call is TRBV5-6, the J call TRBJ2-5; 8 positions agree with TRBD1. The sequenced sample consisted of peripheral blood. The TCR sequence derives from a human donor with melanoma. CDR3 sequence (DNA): TGTGCCAGCAGCCGACAGGGGCGCGGGGAGACCCAGTACTTC. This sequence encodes CASSRQGRGETQYF.